One T cell receptor (beta chain) is described in this entry. Its antigen remains unidentified. Within one base of it there is no much larger clone, and no base qualities were kept. The immunoSEQ Assay, a bias-controlled multiplex PCR, was used to amplify TCRbeta CDR3 regions from genomic DNA. As for the authors' bioinformatics: The number of nucleated cells in each sample was estimated from the amplification of reference gene primers within the assay. To quantify the absolute abundance of each unique TCRbeta CDR3 rearrangement, sequence reads were collapsed and filtered. For each sample, productive Simpson clonality was calculated as the square root of Simpson's diversity index across productive rearrangements. The immuneACCESS repertoire file appears here via TCRdb, limited to in-frame rearrangements. These files lack a portion of the clones; in checked studies, under half of the deficit traces to unresolved V genes, and the cause of the others is not known. V and J calls and clone size come straight from that table; D and trimming were deduced from the DNA. Within this sample are about 300,000 clones, with around 87% of them counted one time only. The ten largest account for 1% to 1.5% of the sample.

The data derive from a study of blood T cell repertoires in COVID-19 (TCRdb year 2020). In the study overall: The collaborator samples originated in the United States, Italy and Spain and spanned the acute and convalescent phases of COVID-19. The prospective study material was composed of cDNA or gDNA derived from T cells, B-cell-depleted T cells, or PBMCs. Deeply sampled blood TCRbeta repertoires from subjects exposed to, actively infected with, or recovered from COVID-19 were included in the dataset. The repertoires were released in a freely available public database meant as a resource for research on the immune response to SARS-CoV-2. The samples were drawn from the first 160 participants of the ongoing ImmuneRACE study and from 1,254 subjects provided by 6 global collaborators. A de-identified subject ID, COVID-19 status, age in years and sex were almost always included in the sample metadata. Where available, HLA class I and class II types were taken from metadata supplied by the sample provider and were not determined by assay-based typing.

Points the paper makes about the study in general: Clinical and demographic metadata were provided uncurated, with the amount varying by source and participant.

Each collaborating institution followed its own protocols to collect whole blood in K2EDTA tubes. Collaborator samples were shipped for TCRbeta analysis as frozen whole blood, isolated PBMCs, or DNA extracted from either sample type. Looking up the germline V gene (reference sequence) yields CDR1 LGHDT and CDR2 YNNKEL. From the cysteine through the phenylalanine, the CDR3 covers 14 amino acids. Here the CDR3 DNA is all that survives: 42 bases in frame from base 1. Germline trimming: 1 base from V, 8 bases from J; junction bases outside gene matches: 7. The TCR comes from a man in his 70s with acute or convalescent COVID-19. This chain joins TRBV3-1 (or the pseudogene TRBV3-2) to TRBJ1-2; 7 junctional bases match TRBD1. Sequencing input: peripheral blood. The CDR3 reads as follows: CASSQVLTGSGYTF. The sequenced DNA is TGTGCCAGCAGCCAAGTACTGACAGGGAGCGGCTACACCTTC.